This T cell receptor (beta chain) is from a study of T cell repertoires in cytomegalovirus infection. Study-wide context: Public TCR beta signatures indicated both CMV infection and matching HLA type.

Whole-study findings and limits: Dominating the ex vivo response were TCR beta clonotypes that were CMV-specific and HLA-C-restricted.

One entry per CDR3 protein results from TCRdb running MiXCR on the reads. The sample has approximately 190,000 distinct CDR3 sequences, 25% to 30% seen once. This clonotype was seen more than once but under ten times. Its antigen is undetermined. CDR1 and CDR2 (germline): SGHTA, FQGNSA. Trimming took 5 bases from V and 7 from J; bases not matched to a gene: 9. The CDR3 runs 14 residues. This chain uses TRBV7-2 with TRBJ1-1, with 8 bases lining up with TRBD1. Sequencing input: PBMCs. The clonotype comes from a human donor in good health (CMV status not recorded). Some clones in this sample may be carry-over from other donors' samples. CDR3 protein: CASSVNRGEVEAFF. CDR3 nucleotide sequence: TGTGCCAGCAGCGTTAACAGGGGGGAGGTTGAAGCTTTCTTT.